This entry features one T cell receptor (beta chain) sequence. PCR primers comprised 60 Vbeta and 13 Jbeta primers. TCRdb keeps only in-frame clones here, not all; method: immunoSEQ multiplex PCR. The repertoire consists of 60,000 to 75,000 clones, with about two thirds occurring once and the leading ten covering roughly 12%. This specimen belongs to a study of cytomegalovirus exposure and HLA in healthy donors. The sample comprised PBMCs. The receptor's source is a woman between 40 and 55 years old in good health and CMV-seropositive.

The CDR3 reads CASSTDSLFYEQYF. The CDR3 DNA follows: TGCGCCAGCAGCACGGACAGTCTGTTCTACGAGCAGTACTTC. The V call is TRBV5-1, the J call TRBJ2-7; maybe TRBD1 (6 bases). Trimming took off 4 bases at V and 3 bases at J, with 14 bases between the two ends. The germline CDR1 and CDR2 sequences are SGHRS and YFSETQ. The CDR3 has 14 amino acids.